Listed here are 10 T cell receptor beta chains from one sample, sequenced in a study of blood T cell repertoires in COVID-19. Produced via immunoSEQ multiplex PCR; TCRdb's table is partial and in-frame only. The sample yields 350,000 or so clones, 88% seen once. Source material: peripheral blood. The receptor source for this set is a woman in her 30s with COVID-19, enrolled during active disease.

The V and J genes are TRBV9 and TRBJ2-1; 10 bases are a match to TRBD1. The CDR3 is 13 amino acids. CDR1 is SGDLS and CDR2 is YYNGEE in the germline V gene. CDR3: CASTGGNYNEQFF. DNA for the CDR3: TGTGCATCGACAGGGGGCAACTACAATGAGCAGTTCTTC.

This clone was seen a single time. The genes are TRBV18 and TRBJ2-5; 10 bases align to TRBD1. Germline V gives CDR1 KGHSH, CDR2 LQKENI. CDR3 size: 14 residues. V shed 1 base and J 4 bases; nucleotides not matched to a gene: 0. As DNA, the CDR3 is TGTGCCAGCTCACCACGGACAGGGGGAGAGACCCAGTACTTC. The encoded protein is CASSPRTGGETQYF.

This chain connects TRBV6-1 to TRBJ2-7, with TRBD2 matching 12 bases. Trimming removed 2 bases from V and 0 bases from J; junction bases left unmatched: 14. The CDR3 has 20 residues. Germline V CDR1 and CDR2: MNHNS, SASEGT. The CDR3 loop is CASSELPPLAGGVSSYEQYF. CDR3 coding DNA: TGTGCCAGCAGTGAACTCCCCCCGCTAGCGGGGGGGGTAAGCTCCTACGAGCAGTACTTC.

This clone was recorded many times. The DNA of the CDR3 is TGTGCCAGCAGTGAATGGGGCTGGAGCGATCAGCCCCAGCATTTT. Its protein is CASSEWGWSDQPQHF. The chain employs TRBV6-1 and TRBJ1-5, with TRBD1 as a possible D gene (5 bases). V gave up 2 bases and J gave up 5 bases, with 13 bases separating them. The germline CDR1 and CDR2 sequences are MNHNS and SASEGT. The length of the CDR3 is 15 residues.

The chain is built from TRBV29-1 and TRBJ1-2; TRBD1 agrees at 7 bases. The J segment lost 7 bases and the V segment lost 4 bases, leaving 9 bases of the junction unmatched. Germline CDR1 is SQVTM and CDR2 is ANQGSEA. CDR3 length equals 13 residues. For the CDR3, the DNA is TGCAGCGTTGGCGGGACAGACCGGGGTGGCTACACCTTC. Translation gives CSVGGTDRGGYTF.

The chain recombines TRBV19 with TRBJ1-2; D is undetermined. The CDR3 runs to 13 residues. Germline CDR1 LNHDA, CDR2 SQIVND (reference sequence). The ends were cut back, 5 bases at V and 2 bases at J, with 9 bases in the middle. The CDR3 region has the DNA TGTGCCAGTAGTGCCACAAGAAACTATGGCTACACCTTC. This codes for CASSATRNYGYTF.

This chain joins TRBV5-6 and TRBJ2-7; no clear D. The ends were cut back, 0 bases at V and 4 bases at J, with 8 bases in the middle. The germline V gene encodes CDR1 SGHDT and CDR2 YYEEEE. This CDR3 region has 13 residues. The CDR3 region has the DNA TGTGCCAGCAGCTTGGGGGCTCGATACGAGCAGTACGTC. The encoded protein is CASSLGARYEQYV.

The chain couples TRBV19 to TRBJ1-2; D gene unclear. CDR3 size: 14 residues. Germline loops: CDR1 LNHDA, CDR2 SQIVND (reference sequence). Trimming removed 4 bases at V and 2 bases at J, with 11 bases between. The DNA for the CDR3 is TGTGCCAGTAGTAGTCTCATGGCAAACTATGGCTACACCTTC. As protein: CASSSLMANYGYTF.

Notes on this clone: The junction shows a germline mismatch at one end, possibly a read error. The rearrangement joins TRBV18 to TRBJ1-1; 7 nucleotides align to TRBD1. CDR3 size: 16 residues. CDR1 and CDR2 (germline): KGHSH, LQKENI. The CDR3 here is CASSLSTGTVNNEAFF. CDR3 DNA: TGTGCCAGCTCACTAAGCACCGGGACAGTGAACAATGAAGCTTTCTTT.

The gene calls are TRBV15 and TRBJ2-3; a possible D gene is TRBD2 (5 bases). V shed 2 bases and J shed 5 bases, with 14 bases lying between them. The CDR3 has 15 residues. CDR1 is LNHNV, CDR2 YYDKDF, per germline (reference sequence). DNA for the CDR3: TGTGCCACCAGCAGATCACCTATCCGGGGAGATACGCAGTATTTT. Translation: CATSRSPIRGDTQYF.